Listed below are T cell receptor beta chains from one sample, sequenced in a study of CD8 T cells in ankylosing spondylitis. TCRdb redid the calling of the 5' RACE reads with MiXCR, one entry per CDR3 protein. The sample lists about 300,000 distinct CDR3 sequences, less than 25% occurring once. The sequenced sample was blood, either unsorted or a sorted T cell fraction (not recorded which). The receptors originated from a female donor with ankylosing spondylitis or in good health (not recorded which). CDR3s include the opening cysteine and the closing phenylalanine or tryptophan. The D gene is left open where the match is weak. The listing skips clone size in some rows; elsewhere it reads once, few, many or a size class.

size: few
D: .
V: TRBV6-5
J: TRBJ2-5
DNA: TGTGCCAGCAGTTACGGTCGCGACCTGGGGACCCAGTACTTC
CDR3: CASSYGRDLGTQYF

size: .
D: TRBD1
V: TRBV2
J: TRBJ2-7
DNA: TGTGCCAGCAGTGAAGCTCCCAGGGGGTACGAGCAGTACTTC
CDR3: CASSEAPRGYEQYF

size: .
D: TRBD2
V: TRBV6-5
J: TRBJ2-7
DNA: TGTGCCAGCTGGACTAGCGGGGGCTACGAGCAGTACTTC
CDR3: CASWTSGGYEQYF

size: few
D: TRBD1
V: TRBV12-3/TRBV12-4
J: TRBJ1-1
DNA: TGTGCCAGCAGGGAGACAGGGCGCACTGAAGCTTTCTTT
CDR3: CASRETGRTEAFF

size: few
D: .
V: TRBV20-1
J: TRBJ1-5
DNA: TGCAGTGCTAGAGTTAGGGAGGGACAGCCCCAGCATTTT
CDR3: CSARVREGQPQHF

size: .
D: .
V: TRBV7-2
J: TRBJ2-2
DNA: TGTGCCAGCAGCTTAACCCTAGTGGGCGGGGAGCTGTTTTTT
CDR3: CASSLTLVGGELFF

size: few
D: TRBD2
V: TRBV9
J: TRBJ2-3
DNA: TGTGCCAGCAGCTCGACGGGACTAGCGGCCGTTAGCACAGATACGCAGTATTTT
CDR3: CASSSTGLAAVSTDTQYF

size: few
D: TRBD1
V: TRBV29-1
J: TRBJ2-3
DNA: TGCAGCGTTGGGCAGGGGGCCACAGATACGCAGTATTTT
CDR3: CSVGQGATDTQYF

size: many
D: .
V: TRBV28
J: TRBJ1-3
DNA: TGTGCCAGCAGTCCAAGCTCTGGAAACACCATATATTTT
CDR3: CASSPSSGNTIYF

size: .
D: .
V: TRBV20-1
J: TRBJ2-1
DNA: TGCAGTGCCGTCGATTACAATGAGCAGTTCTTC
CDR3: CSAVDYNEQFF

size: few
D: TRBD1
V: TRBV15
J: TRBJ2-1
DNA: TGTGCCACCAGCAGAGGTTGGGGACAGGGGGCGAATGAGCAGTTCTTC
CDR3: CATSRGWGQGANEQFF

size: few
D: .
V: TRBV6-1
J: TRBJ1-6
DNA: TGTGCCAGCACTATCCCGGGGAACACCAAGCTCTACTTT
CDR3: CASTIPGNTKLYF

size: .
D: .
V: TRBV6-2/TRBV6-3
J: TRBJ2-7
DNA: TGTGCCAGCAGTTACGGGGGACCGTACTCCTACGAGCAGTACTTC
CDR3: CASSYGGPYSYEQYF

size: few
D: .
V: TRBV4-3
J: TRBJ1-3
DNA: TGCGCCAGCAGCGTGGGACCGTTGAGCACCATATATTTT
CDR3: CASSVGPLSTIYF

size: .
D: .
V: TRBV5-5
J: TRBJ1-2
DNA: TGTGCCAGCAGCTTACCCCGCACCCCCGAGGGGGGCTACACCTTC
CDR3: CASSLPRTPEGGYTF

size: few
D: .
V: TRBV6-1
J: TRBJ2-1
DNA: TGTGCCAGCAGCCACAGCGGCGGAGCCACCTACAATGAGCAGTTCTTC
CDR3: CASSHSGGATYNEQFF

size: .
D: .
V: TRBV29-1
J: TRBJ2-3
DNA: TGCAGCCTGGGGGCAGGGCACAAGAATACGCAGTATTTT
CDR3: CSLGAGHKNTQYF

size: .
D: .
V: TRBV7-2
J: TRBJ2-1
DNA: TGTGCCAGCAGCTTAGCACGGGGACTGGTTAATGAGCAGTTCTTC
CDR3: CASSLARGLVNEQFF

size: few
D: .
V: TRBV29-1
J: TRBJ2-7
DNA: TGCAGCGTTGAGCCGACTGGGACCCCATCGGGTGAGCAGTACTTC
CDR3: CSVEPTGTPSGEQYF

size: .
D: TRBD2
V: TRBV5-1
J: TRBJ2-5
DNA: TGCGCCAGCAGTCAGGATGGGAGGGACCAAGAGACCCAGTACTTC
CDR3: CASSQDGRDQETQYF

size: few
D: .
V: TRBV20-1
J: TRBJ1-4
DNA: TGCAGTGCTAGAGACGGACGGGACACCGAAAAACTGTTTTTT
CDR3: CSARDGRDTEKLFF

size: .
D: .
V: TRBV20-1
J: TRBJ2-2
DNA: TGCAGTGCGACCCGGCTAAACACCGGGGAGCTGTTTTTT
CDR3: CSATRLNTGELFF

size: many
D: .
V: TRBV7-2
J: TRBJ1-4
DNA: TGTGCCAGCAGCTTAGCGTGGGGGAAAGGGAATGAAAAACTGTTTTTT
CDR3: CASSLAWGKGNEKLFF

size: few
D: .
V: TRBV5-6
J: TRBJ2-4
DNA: TGTGCCAGCAGCTTGGTCGGGCAGGCCTTTTTGGACTTC
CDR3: CASSLVGQAFLDF

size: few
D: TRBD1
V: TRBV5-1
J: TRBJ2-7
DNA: TGCGCCAGCAGCTTCTCGGGACAGGTGAACTCCGAGCAGTACTTC
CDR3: CASSFSGQVNSEQYF

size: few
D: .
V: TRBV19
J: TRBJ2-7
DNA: TGTGCCAGTAGTATTGGTGGGGGTTCCTACGAGCAGTACTTC
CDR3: CASSIGGGSYEQYF

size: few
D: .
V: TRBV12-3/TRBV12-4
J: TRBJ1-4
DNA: TGTGCCAGCAGTTTCGGGAGTTTTAATGAAAAACTGTTTTTT
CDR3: CASSFGSFNEKLFF